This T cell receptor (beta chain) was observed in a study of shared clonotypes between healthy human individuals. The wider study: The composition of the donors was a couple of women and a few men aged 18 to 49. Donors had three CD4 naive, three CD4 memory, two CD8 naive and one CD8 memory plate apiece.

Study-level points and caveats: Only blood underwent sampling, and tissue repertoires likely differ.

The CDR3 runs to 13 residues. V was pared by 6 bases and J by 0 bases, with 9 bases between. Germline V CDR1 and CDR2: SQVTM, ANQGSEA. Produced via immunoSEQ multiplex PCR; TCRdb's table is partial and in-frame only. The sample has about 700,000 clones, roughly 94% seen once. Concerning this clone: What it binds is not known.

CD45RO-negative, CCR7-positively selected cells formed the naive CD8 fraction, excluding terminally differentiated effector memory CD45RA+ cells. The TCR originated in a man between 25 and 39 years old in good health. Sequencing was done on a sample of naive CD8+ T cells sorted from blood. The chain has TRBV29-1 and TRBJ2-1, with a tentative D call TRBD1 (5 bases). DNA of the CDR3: TGCAGCGTGTTAGGGGACTCCTACAATGAGCAGTTCTTC. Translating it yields CSVLGDSYNEQFF.